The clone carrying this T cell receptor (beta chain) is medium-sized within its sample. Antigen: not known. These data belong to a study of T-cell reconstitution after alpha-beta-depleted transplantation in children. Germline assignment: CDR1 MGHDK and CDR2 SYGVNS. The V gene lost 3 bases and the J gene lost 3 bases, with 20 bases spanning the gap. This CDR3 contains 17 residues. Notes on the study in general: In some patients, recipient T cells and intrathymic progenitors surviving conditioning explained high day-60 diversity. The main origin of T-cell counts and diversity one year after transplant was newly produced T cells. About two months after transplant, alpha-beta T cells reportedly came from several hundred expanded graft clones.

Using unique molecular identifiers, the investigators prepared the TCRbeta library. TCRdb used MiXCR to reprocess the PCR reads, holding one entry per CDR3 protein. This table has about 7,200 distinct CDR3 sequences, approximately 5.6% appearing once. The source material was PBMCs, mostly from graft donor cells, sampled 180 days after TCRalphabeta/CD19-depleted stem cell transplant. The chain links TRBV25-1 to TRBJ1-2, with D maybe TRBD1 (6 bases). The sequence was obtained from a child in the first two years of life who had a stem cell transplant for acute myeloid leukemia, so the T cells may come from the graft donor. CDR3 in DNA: TGTGCCAGCAGTGAGGTGGCCCTGGGACGGACAGACTATGGCTACACCTTC. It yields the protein CASSEVALGRTDYGYTF.